Below, 15 T cell receptor beta chains from the same sample are listed, as sequenced in a study of regulatory T cells in long-lasting Graves disease. The authors built TCR beta libraries using iRepertoire HTBI primers and Arm-PCR of CDR3 regions. TCRdb itself ran the multiplex PCR reads through MiXCR, one entry per CDR3 protein. The data contain 350,000 to 450,000 distinct CDR3 sequences, more than 20% of them seen just once; the ten biggest clones take up about 20%. Time point specified: persistent/refractory GD, antithyroid drugs over 5 years with positive TRAb. RNA extracted from PBMCs served as the sequencing template. The sample consisted of peripheral blood mononuclear cells (PBMCs), taken when the disease was refractory, from a patient treated with antithyroid drugs. Receptors originate from a female donor with Graves disease.

The rearrangement links TRBV6-4 to TRBJ1-1; a weak D match, TRBD1 (6 bases). This CDR3 has 15 residues. With 5 bases removed from V and 2 bases from J, the gap between germline ends came to 15 bases. Germline CDR1 MRHNA, CDR2 SNTAGT. The CDR3 loop reads CASSYRAEANTEAFF. CDR3 DNA sequence: TGTGCCAGCAGTTACAGGGCAGAGGCCAACACTGAAGCTTTCTTT.

This clonotype has a count of ten or more. The chain is built from TRBV12-3 or TRBV12-4 and TRBJ2-2; 7 positions agree with TRBD2. The V gene end was trimmed by 5 bases and the J gene end by 3 bases; junction bases not matched to a gene: 3. The CDR3 has 14 residues. CDR3 residues: CASSPGLYTGELFF. The CDR3 coding sequence is TGTGCCAGCAGTCCGGGACTATACACCGGGGAGCTGTTTTTT.

This clonotype came up many times. This rearrangement joins TRBV7-9 to TRBJ2-5, with 7 positions matching TRBD1. The trim removed 3 bases at V and 5 bases at J, leaving 6 bases unmatched. The CDR3 extends over 14 amino acids. Germline assignment: CDR1 SEHNR and CDR2 FQNEAQ (reference sequence). The CDR3 reads CASSLDDRAETQYF. CDR3 nucleotides: TGTGCCAGCAGCTTGGACGACAGGGCTGAGACCCAGTACTTC.

V is TRBV24-1 and J is TRBJ2-6; perhaps TRBD1 as D (6 bases). Looked up from germline, CDR1 is KGHDR and CDR2 is SFDVKD. This CDR3 region has 16 residues. Trimming took 4 bases from V and 2 from J, leaving 11 bases between them. As DNA, the CDR3 is TGTGCCACCAGTGACCGACAGGATACTGGGGCCAACGTCCTGACTTTC. This translates into CATSDRQDTGANVLTF.

This clonotype was detected many times. The chain couples TRBV28 to TRBJ1-6; 8 nucleotides match TRBD1. V shed 5 bases, J shed 8 bases, and the junction held 5 bases outside the gene matches. Germline V gene data show CDR1 as MDHEN and CDR2 as SYDVKM. The CDR3 totals 14 residues. The CDR3 loop is CASSPTGGHSPLHF. In nucleotides, the CDR3 is TGTGCCAGCAGTCCCACAGGGGGTCATTCACCCCTCCACTTT.

This rearrangement joins TRBV19 to TRBJ2-5; 9 bases map to TRBD1. The CDR3 extends over 14 amino acids. The trim removed 9 bases at V and 7 bases at J, leaving 12 bases unmatched. CDR1 LNHDA and CDR2 SQIVND come from the germline V gene (reference sequence). CDR3 sequence: CASNPGTGLGTQYF. Written as DNA, the CDR3 is TGTGCCAGCAACCCCGGGACAGGGTTAGGGACCCAGTACTTC.

This clonotype has a handful of counts. The chain carries TRBV29-1 and TRBJ1-5, with TRBD1 identical over 8 bases. CDR3 length: 13 amino acids. Trimming cost V 6 bases and J 3 bases; bases outside gene matches: 4. Germline CDR1 SQVTM, CDR2 ANQGSEA. CDR3 in amino acids: CSVGQANNQPQHF. CDR3 DNA sequence: TGCAGCGTGGGACAGGCAAACAATCAGCCCCAGCATTTT.

There are many counts of this clonotype. As DNA, the CDR3 is TGCAGTGCTAGAGTCGGGGGCGGGGAAAGGGACACTGAAGCTTTCTTT. Its translation: CSARVGGGERDTEAFF. The chain combines TRBV20-1 with TRBJ1-1, with D possibly being TRBD1 (6 bases). Germline values: CDR1 DFQATT, CDR2 SNEGSKA (reference sequence). The CDR3 has 16 residues. V was pared by 1 base and J by 3 bases, with 18 bases between.

This clonotype showed up just a few times. The chain employs TRBV29-1 and TRBJ2-7, with TRBD1 matching 10 bases. Germline V gives CDR1 SQVTM, CDR2 ANQGSEA. V shed 3 bases, J shed 4 bases, and the junction held 3 bases outside the gene matches. This CDR3 comprises 13 residues. The CDR3 sequence: CSVETGGGYEQYF. The CDR3 region has the DNA TGCAGCGTTGAGACAGGGGGCGGGTACGAGCAGTACTTC.

This clonotype has at least ten counts. V gene TRBV12-3 or TRBV12-4 combines with J gene TRBJ2-5; no clear D. V was clipped by 3 bases and J by 1 base, with 3 bases between them. CDR3 length: 12 residues. CDR3 nucleotide sequence: TGTGCCAGCAGTTTCAGCCAAGAGACCCAGTACTTC. The encoded protein is CASSFSQETQYF.

On this clonotype: With a much larger clone just one base away, this may be a read error. The chain links TRBV20-1 to TRBJ2-7; 9 positions match TRBD2. The CDR3 loop spans 16 amino acids. CDR1 is DFQATT, CDR2 SNEGSKA, per germline (reference sequence). The V segment lost 3 bases and the J segment 4 bases; nucleotides outside the gene matches: 13. The CDR3 sequence is CSASSGGRAGIYEQYF. The CDR3 coding sequence is TGCAGTGCTAGCTCTGGCGGGAGGGCCGGGATTTACGAGCAGTACTTC.

This clonotype was counted many times. The chain carries TRBV6-1 and TRBJ2-7, with unresolved D. CDR3 length: 11 residues. Germline V gene data show CDR1 as MNHNS and CDR2 as SASEGT. Trimming removed 3 bases from V and 2 bases from J, with 2 bases in between. This chain's CDR3 is CASSDPYEQYF. The CDR3 region has the DNA TGTGCCAGCAGTGACCCCTACGAGCAGTACTTC.

This clonotype was observed a handful of times. This chain joins TRBV19 and TRBJ2-7; D remains ambiguous. Germline V gene lookup returns CDR1 LNHDA and CDR2 SQIVND (reference sequence). Trimming took off 3 bases at V and 7 bases at J, with 16 bases between the two ends. This CDR3 has 14 residues. The CDR3 spells CASSMGPQRSEQYF. DNA for the CDR3: TGTGCCAGTAGTATGGGTCCCCAGCGCAGTGAGCAGTACTTC.

This clonotype was recorded many times. The chain recombines TRBV2 with TRBJ1-1; D gene uncertain. This CDR3 comprises 10 residues. Trimming removed 8 bases at V and 7 bases at J, with 8 bases between. Germline V gene data show CDR1 as SNHLY and CDR2 as FYNNEI. CDR3 sequence: CASGEGEAFF. As DNA, the CDR3 is TGTGCCAGCGGGGAAGGTGAAGCTTTCTTT.

The chain links TRBV7-2 to TRBJ2-7; 9 bases align to TRBD1. Germline CDR1 and CDR2: SGHTA and FQGNSA. The CDR3 contains 15 residues. The ends lost 3 bases at V and 3 bases at J; junction bases unmatched: 6. This CDR3 reads CASSLVRQGGYEQYF. The CDR3, as DNA: TGTGCCAGCAGCTTGGTCAGACAGGGGGGCTACGAGCAGTACTTC.